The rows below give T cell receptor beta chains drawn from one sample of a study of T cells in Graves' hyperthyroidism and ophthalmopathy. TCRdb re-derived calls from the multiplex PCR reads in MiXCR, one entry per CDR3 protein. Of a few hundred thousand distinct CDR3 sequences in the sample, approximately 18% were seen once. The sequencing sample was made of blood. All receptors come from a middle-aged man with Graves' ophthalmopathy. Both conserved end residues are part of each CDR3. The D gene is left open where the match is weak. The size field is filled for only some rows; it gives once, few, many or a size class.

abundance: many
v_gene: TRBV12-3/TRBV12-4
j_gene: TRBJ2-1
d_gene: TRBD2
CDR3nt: TGTGCCAGCAGCCCGGGACTAGCGGGAGGGCCCTCGGAGGAGCAGTTCTTC
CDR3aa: CASSPGLAGGPSEEQFF

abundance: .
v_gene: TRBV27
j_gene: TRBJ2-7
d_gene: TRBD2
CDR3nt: TGTGCCAGCAGTTTATCGAGGGGACTAGCGGGATACTACGAGCAGTACTTC
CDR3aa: CASSLSRGLAGYYEQYF

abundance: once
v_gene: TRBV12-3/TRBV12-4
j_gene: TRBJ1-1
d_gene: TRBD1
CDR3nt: TGTGCCAGCAGTCCAGGGGGGGCGGGGAACACTGAAGCTTTCTTT
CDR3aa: CASSPGGAGNTEAFF

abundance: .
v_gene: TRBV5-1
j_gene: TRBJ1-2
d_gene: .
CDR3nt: TGCGCCAGCAGCGTCCCGGGACCCCCGAGGGGCGGCTACACCTTC
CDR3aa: CASSVPGPPRGGYTF

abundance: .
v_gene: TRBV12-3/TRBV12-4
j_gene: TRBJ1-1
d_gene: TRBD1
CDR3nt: TGTGCCAGCAGACCCAGACAGGGGCGGAACACTGAAGCTTTCTTT
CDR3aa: CASRPRQGRNTEAFF

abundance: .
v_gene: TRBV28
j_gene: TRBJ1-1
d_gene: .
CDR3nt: TGTGCCAGCCTGACGGGGAACACTGAAGCTTTCTTT
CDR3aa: CASLTGNTEAFF

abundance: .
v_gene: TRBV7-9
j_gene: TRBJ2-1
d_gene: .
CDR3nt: TGTGCCAGCAGCCCCGAGGGGATCTATAACAATGAGCAGTTCTTC
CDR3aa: CASSPEGIYNNEQFF

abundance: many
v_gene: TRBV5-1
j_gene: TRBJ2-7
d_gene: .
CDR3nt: TGCGCCAGCAGCCTCTCTGGGGAGCAGTACTTC
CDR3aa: CASSLSGEQYF

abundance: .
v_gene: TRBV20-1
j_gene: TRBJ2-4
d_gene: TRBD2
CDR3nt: TGCAGTGCCACCGGGACTAGGGGTATGGAGAAAAACATTCAGTACTTC
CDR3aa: CSATGTRGMEKNIQYF

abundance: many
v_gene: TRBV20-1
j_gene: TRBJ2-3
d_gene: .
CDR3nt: TGCAGTGCGGACACAGATACGCAGTATTTT
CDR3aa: CSADTDTQYF

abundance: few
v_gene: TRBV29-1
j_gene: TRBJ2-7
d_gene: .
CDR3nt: TGCAGCGTTGAACAGCACGAGCAGTACTTC
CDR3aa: CSVEQHEQYF

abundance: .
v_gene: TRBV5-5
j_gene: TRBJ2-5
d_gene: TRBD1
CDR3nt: TGTGCCAGCAGCTTTAAGGGCGGACAGGAGATTCAAGAGACCCAGTACTTC
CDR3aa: CASSFKGGQEIQETQYF

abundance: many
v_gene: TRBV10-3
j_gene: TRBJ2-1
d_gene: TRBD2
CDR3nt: TGTGCCATCAGTCCCCATGGTGGGACTAGCGGCAATGAGCAGTTCTTC
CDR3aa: CAISPHGGTSGNEQFF

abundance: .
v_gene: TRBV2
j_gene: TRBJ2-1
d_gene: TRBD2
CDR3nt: TGTGCCAGCACCACTAGCGGGAGTGGTGTCAATGAGCAGTTCTTC
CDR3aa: CASTTSGSGVNEQFF

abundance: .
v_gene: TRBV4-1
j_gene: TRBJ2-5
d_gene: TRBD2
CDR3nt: TGCGCCAGCAGCCAAGTCAAGCGGGAGAGGGGGGAGACCCAGTACTTC
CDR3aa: CASSQVKRERGETQYF

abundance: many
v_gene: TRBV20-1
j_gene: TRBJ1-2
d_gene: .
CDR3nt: TGCAGTGCTAGTTCAGGGTCCTATGGCTACACCTTC
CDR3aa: CSASSGSYGYTF

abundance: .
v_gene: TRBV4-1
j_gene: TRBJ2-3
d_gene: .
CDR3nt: TGCGCCAGCAGCCAAGGGTTTGTAGGAGATACGCAGTATTTT
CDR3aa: CASSQGFVGDTQYF

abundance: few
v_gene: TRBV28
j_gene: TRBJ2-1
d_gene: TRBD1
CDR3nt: TGTGCCAGCACCATAGGGGGACAGGGGCTCTACAATGAGCAGTTCTTC
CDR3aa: CASTIGGQGLYNEQFF

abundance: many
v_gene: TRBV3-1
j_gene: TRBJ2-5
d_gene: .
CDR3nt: TGTGCCAGCAGCCAACTGAGGGGAGAAGAGACCCAGTACTTC
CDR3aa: CASSQLRGEETQYF

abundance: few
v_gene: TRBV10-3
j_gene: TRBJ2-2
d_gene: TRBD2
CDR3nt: TGTGCCATCAGGACTGGCGCGGGGGCCGGGGAGCTGTTTTTT
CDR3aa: CAIRTGAGAGELFF

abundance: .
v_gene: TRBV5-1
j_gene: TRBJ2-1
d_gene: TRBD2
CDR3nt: TGCGCCAGCAGCTTGGTGACTAGCCGAGGAGACAGTGAGCAGTTCTTC
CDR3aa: CASSLVTSRGDSEQFF

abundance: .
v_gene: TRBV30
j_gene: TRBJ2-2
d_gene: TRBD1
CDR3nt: TGTGCCTGGAGTTTTGGACAGGGGGTTACCGGGGAGCTGTTTTTT
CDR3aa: CAWSFGQGVTGELFF